This T cell receptor (beta chain) was observed in a study of metastatic and nonmetastatic thyroid tumors. On the study more broadly: Samples came from malignant and benign thyroid patients, and repertoires were compared across blood and tumor or nodule tissue. Study-level points and caveats: A significant increase in TCR beta diversity was reportedly seen in malignant thyroid tumors relative to benign nodules, in blood and tumor.

Thyroid surgery was preceded by no treatment in any patient. In the original workflow: Across clinicopathological groups, CDR3 differences served as the basis for building a distant-metastasis classifier for papillary thyroid cancer. TCRdb redid the clone calls on the PCR reads using MiXCR. The V and J calls, along with clone size, are taken from TCRdb and not from the paper's own processing. The sample lists roughly 89,000 clones, roughly an eighth occurring once. This clone was picked up many times. Its specificity is not known. Germline V gene lookup returns CDR1 LNHDA and CDR2 SQIVND (reference sequence). V trimming: 5 bases; J trimming: 5 bases; junction bases outside the gene matches: 6. This CDR3 is built from 16 residues.

V and J are TRBV19 and TRBJ2-3, with 14 bases matching TRBD2. This receptor was obtained from a female donor with papillary thyroid cancer or a benign thyroid nodule (not recorded which). Some clones in this sample may be carry-over from other donors' samples. Sequencing was performed on tumor tissue. CDR3 in DNA: TGTGCCAGTAGTCCGACGACTAGCGGGAGGGAAGATACGCAGTATTTT. Its translation: CASSPTTSGREDTQYF.